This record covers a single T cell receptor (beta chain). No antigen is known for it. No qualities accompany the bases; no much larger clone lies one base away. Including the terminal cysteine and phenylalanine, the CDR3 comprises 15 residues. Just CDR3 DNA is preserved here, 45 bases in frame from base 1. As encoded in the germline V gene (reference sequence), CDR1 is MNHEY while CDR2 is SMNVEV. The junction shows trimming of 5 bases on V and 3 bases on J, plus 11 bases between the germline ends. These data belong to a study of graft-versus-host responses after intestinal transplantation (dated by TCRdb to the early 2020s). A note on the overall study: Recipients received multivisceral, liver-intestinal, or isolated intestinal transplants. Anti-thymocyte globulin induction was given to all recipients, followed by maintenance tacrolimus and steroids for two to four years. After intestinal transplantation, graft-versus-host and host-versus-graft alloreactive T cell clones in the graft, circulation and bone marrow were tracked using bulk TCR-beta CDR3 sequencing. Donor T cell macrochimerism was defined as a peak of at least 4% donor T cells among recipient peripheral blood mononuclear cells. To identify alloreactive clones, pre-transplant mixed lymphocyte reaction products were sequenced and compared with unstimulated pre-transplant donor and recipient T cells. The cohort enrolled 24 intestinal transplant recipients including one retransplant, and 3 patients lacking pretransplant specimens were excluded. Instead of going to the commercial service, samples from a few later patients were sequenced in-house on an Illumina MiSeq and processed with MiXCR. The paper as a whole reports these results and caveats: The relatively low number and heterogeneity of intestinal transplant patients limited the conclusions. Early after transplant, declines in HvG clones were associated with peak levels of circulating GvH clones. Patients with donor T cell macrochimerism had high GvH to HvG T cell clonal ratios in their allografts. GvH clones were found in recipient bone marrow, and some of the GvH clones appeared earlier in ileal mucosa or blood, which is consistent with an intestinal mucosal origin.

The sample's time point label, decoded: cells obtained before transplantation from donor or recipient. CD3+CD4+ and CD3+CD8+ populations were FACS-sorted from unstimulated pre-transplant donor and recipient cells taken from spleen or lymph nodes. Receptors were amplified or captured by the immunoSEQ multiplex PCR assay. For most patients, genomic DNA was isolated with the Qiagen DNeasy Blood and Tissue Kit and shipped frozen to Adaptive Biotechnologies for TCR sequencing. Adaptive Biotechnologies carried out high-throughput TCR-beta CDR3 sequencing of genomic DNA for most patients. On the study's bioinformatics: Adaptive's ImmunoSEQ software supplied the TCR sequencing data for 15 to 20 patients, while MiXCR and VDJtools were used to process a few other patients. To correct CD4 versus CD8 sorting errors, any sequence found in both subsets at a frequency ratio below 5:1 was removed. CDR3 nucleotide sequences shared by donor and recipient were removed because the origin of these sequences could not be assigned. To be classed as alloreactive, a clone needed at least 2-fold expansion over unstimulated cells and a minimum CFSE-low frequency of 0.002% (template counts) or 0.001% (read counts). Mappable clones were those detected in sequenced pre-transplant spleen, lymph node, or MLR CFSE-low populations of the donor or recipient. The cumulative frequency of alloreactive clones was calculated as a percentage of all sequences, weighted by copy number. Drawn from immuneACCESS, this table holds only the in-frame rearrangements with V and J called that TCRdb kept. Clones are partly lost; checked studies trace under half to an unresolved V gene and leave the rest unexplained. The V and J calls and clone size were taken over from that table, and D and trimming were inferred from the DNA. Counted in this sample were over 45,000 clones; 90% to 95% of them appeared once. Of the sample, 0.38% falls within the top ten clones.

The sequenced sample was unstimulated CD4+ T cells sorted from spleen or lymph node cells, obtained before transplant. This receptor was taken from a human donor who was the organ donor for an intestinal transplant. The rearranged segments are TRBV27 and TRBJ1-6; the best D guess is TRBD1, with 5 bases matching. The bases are TGTGCCAGCAGTCCCCAGGGACTCTATAATTCACCCCTCCACTTT. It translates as CASSPQGLYNSPLHF.